This T cell receptor (beta chain) was sequenced during a study of Ad26.COV2.S vaccination and SARS-CoV-2 variants. Study context: The Ad26.COV2.S arm of the COV1001 trial was where the donor was placed.

Trimming pared 5 bases from V and 0 bases from J, leaving 23 bases between. The length of the CDR3 is 19 residues. Germline CDR1 reads SGHTA; CDR2 reads FQGTGA. The assay was immunoSEQ multiplex PCR, and TCRdb's table has in-frame clones only and misses some. The data contain a few hundred thousand clones, approximately 90% of them seen just once; the ten biggest clones take up over 9%. Treatment given: about 20 received Ad26.COV2.S at low or high dose, single or two shots; about 5 received placebo; per-sample allocation not given. Following the first vaccine or placebo injection, samples were taken on day 63. Donation came from an adult in Boston who was aged 18-55 years.

This sequence was found in a person aged 18-60 years who received the Ad26.COV2.S COVID-19 vaccine or a placebo. The chain has TRBV7-3 and TRBJ2-1; D possibly corresponds to TRBD2 (7 bases). Sequencing used peripheral blood, obtained in a trial of Ad26.COV2.S vaccine versus placebo. CDR3 region: CASSPLGLGGAGSYNEQFF. The CDR3 DNA sequence: TGTGCCAGCAGCCCCCTCGGGTTGGGGGGGGCTGGCTCCTACAATGAGCAGTTCTTC.